This TCR beta chain is from a study of blood T cells in healthy people across ages. The CDR3 totals 11 residues. Germline V gene data show CDR1 as SGHTA and CDR2 as FQGNSA. In the case of this clonotype: Its antigen is unidentified.

Findings and limits, study-wide: Because sorting was not performed, PBMCs prevented conclusive naive versus antigen-experienced comparison.

PBMCs, at least 6 million per sample, were isolated. Alongside a J-beta primer mix, a sample-barcoded 5' primer served in a second PCR lasting about 7 to 11 cycles. A single record per CDR3 protein comes from TCRdb applying MiXCR to the 5' RACE reads. Of 550,000 to 700,000 distinct CDR3 sequences listed, 27% are singletons. The sequenced sample was blood. The clonotype was recovered from a woman aged 65 to 85 in good health. This rearrangement joins TRBV7-2 to TRBJ2-5; TRBD1 might be the D (5 bases). The J call may be mistaken, given a closer DNA end match to TRBJ2-1. Here the CDR3 reads CAVKGRNEQFF. The DNA for the CDR3 is TGTGCCGTCAAGGGGCGGAATGAGCAGTTCTTC.